These T cell receptor beta chains were read from a single sample in a study of T cells in Graves' hyperthyroidism and ophthalmopathy. TCRdb recomputed calls from the multiplex PCR reads with MiXCR, one row per CDR3 protein. The sample records 300,000 to 450,000 distinct CDR3 sequences, approximately 25% being singletons. Sequencing input: blood. The receptors were gathered from a middle-aged man with Graves' hyperthyroidism. The CDR3 runs from the conserved cysteine through the conserved F or W. Fields, in order: V gene, J gene, clone size, CDR3 protein. Clone size is given for some rows only: seen once, a few or many times, or a class if the clone is expanded.

TRBV27	TRBJ1-5	few	CASGRTGASNQPQHF
TRBV4-2	TRBJ2-3	once	CASSQENSGRVVTQYF
TRBV6-2/TRBV6-3	TRBJ2-3	many	CASSYGGGTQYF
TRBV12-3/TRBV12-4	TRBJ2-1	few	CASSLGLVPEQFF
TRBV6-1	TRBJ1-2	few	CASSPVQGAVGYTF
TRBV24-1	TRBJ1-1	few	CATPAEGPKGNTEAFF
TRBV20-1	TRBJ2-1	-	CSALQAGAPSYNEQFF
TRBV27	TRBJ2-7	few	CASRDRGASYEQYF
TRBV7-9	TRBJ2-7	many	CASSSGQQDEQYF
TRBV20-1	TRBJ2-5	many	CSAGRGQETQYF
TRBV10-2	TRBJ2-7	-	CASSESRTSGKKGSYEHYF
TRBV6-7	TRBJ2-2	few	CASSMREEGPNTGELFF
TRBV5-5	TRBJ1-2	-	CASSLGAAGTRNYGYTF
TRBV20-1	TRBJ1-3	-	CSARESTGWGPGNTIYF
TRBV10-3	TRBJ2-1	-	CAISETLTTQGGNEQFF